This TCR beta chain was captured by sequencing in a study of response to subunit inactivated influenza vaccine. Note on this clonotype: The target antigen is unknown.

Study outcomes and limitations: Authors proposed each seasonal influenza vaccination draws in few new T cells.

Via MiXCR, TCRdb re-called the RT-PCR reads, giving one row per CDR3 protein. The table lists approximately 520,000 distinct CDR3 sequences, about 15% of them singletons. Trimming removed 6 bases from V and 1 base from J, with 14 bases in between. The CDR3 loop spans 15 amino acids. CDR1 is MNHNS and CDR2 is SASEGT in the germline V gene. This specimen was CD4+ T cells sorted from PBMCs, taken less than 30 months after vaccination. The sequence was collected from a man between 50 and 70 years old who received an inactivated influenza vaccine. The chain recombines TRBV6-1 with TRBJ2-3; D is perhaps TRBD2 (5 bases). The CDR3 loop is CASRPTGIGTDTQYF. The CDR3 DNA is TGTGCCAGCAGACCCACCGGGATTGGCACAGATACGCAGTATTTT.